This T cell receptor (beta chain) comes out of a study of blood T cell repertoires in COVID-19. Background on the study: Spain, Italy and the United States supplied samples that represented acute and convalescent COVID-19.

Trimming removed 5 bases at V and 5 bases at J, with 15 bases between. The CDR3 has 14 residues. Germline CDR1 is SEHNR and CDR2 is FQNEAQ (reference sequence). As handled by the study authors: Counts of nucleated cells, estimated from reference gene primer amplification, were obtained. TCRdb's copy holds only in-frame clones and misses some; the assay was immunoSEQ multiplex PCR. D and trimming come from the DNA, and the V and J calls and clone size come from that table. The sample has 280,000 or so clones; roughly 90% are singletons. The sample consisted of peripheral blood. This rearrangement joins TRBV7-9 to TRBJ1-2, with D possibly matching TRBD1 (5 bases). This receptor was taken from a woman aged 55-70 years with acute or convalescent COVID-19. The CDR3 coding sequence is TGTGCCAGCAGCCCCCCGGGGGGGATGTATGGCTACACCTTC. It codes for CASSPPGGMYGYTF.